The 20 T cell receptor beta chains presented below share a single source sample, sequenced in a study of CD8+CD57+ T cells in acquired aplastic anemia. According to the study, genomic DNA was the template for TCR beta VDJ and CDR3 profiling. A single record per CDR3 protein comes from TCRdb applying MiXCR to the reads. The sample consists of 150,000 to 200,000 distinct CDR3 sequences, roughly half of them appearing once. Selection for sequencing was limited to patients who had shown CD8+CD57+ cell expansion by flow cytometry. The sample consisted of sorted CD4+, CD8+, or CD8+CD57+ T cells (not recorded which) from PBMCs. All receptors derive from a human donor with aplastic anemia.

In its sample, this clonotype was seen a few times. A read error is possible here, since a much larger clone lies one base away. This sequence joins TRBV5-4 and TRBJ1-2, with D uncertain. Germline assignment: CDR1 SGHNT and CDR2 YYREEE (reference sequence). V shed 3 bases and J shed 4 bases, with 7 bases lying between them. This CDR3 comprises 12 residues. This CDR3 reads CASSSDGYGYTF. CDR3 sequence (DNA): TGTGCCAGCAGCTCCGACGGCTATGGCTACACCTTC.

This clonotype was picked up many times. This rearrangement joins TRBV10-2 to TRBJ1-1; D remains ambiguous. Germline V gene data show CDR1 as WSHSY and CDR2 as SAAADI. Trimming took off 3 bases at V and 1 base at J, with 12 bases between the two ends. The CDR3 runs 15 residues. The CDR3 reads CASSDSLEGNTEAFF. CDR3 nucleotide sequence: TGCGCCAGCAGTGACTCCCTGGAAGGGAACACTGAAGCTTTCTTT.

This chain joins TRBV5-1 and TRBJ1-4; 9 positions agree with TRBD1. Germline V gene lookup returns CDR1 SGHRS and CDR2 YFSETQ. Unmatched junction bases numbered 11, after V lost 4 bases and J lost 4 bases. The CDR3 runs to 17 residues. CDR3 region: CASSQTGGDFGNEKLFF. DNA of the CDR3: TGCGCCAGCAGCCAGACAGGGGGGGATTTCGGTAATGAAAAACTGTTTTTT.

This clonotype was seen repeatedly, ten times or more. The V gene is TRBV19, the J gene TRBJ1-4, with TRBD1 matching 10 bases. The CDR3 has 14 residues. The V segment lost 7 bases and the J segment 9 bases; nucleotides outside the gene matches: 8. CDR1 and CDR2 (germline): LNHDA, SQIVND (reference sequence). This CDR3 reads CASKPGQGTKKLFF. CDR3 DNA sequence: TGTGCCAGTAAACCGGGACAGGGGACTAAAAAACTGTTTTTT.

This chain connects TRBV24-1 to TRBJ2-5; 7 bases agree with TRBD1. The CDR3 is 15 residues long. The V gene's germline CDR1 is KGHDR and CDR2 SFDVKD. V trimming: 3 bases; J trimming: 5 bases; junction bases outside the gene matches: 8. DNA of the CDR3: TGTGCCACCAGTGATGCGACAGGGTCTGGGGAGACCCAGTACTTC. Its translation: CATSDATGSGETQYF.

Only a few counts were recorded for this clonotype. V gene TRBV7-8 combines with J gene TRBJ2-2; D remains unclear. Trimming removed 11 bases from V and 6 bases from J, with 13 bases in between. There are 12 residues in the CDR3. Looked up from germline, CDR1 is SGHVS and CDR2 is FQNEAQ. Here the CDR3 reads CACQPLPGELFF. In DNA, the CDR3 is TGTGCCTGCCAACCGCTTCCCGGGGAGCTGTTTTTT.

The V gene is TRBV12-3 or TRBV12-4, the J gene TRBJ1-2; D is possibly TRBD1 (5 bases). Trimming removed 0 bases at V and 8 bases at J, with 16 bases between. The CDR3 length is 15 residues. CDR3 loop: CASSLARRGGGGYTF. The CDR3 DNA follows: TGTGCCAGCAGTTTAGCCAGGAGGGGCGGAGGAGGCTACACCTTC.

This clonotype was counted ten times or more. The gene calls are TRBV12-3 or TRBV12-4 and TRBJ2-7, with 12 bases that match TRBD2. The CDR3 is 16 amino acids. Trimming removed 5 bases from V and 1 base from J; junction bases left unmatched: 6. This chain's CDR3 is CASSPSGGASSYEQYF. Here the CDR3 DNA reads TGTGCCAGCAGTCCTAGCGGGGGGGCCTCTTCCTACGAGCAGTACTTC.

This clonotype was seen only a few times. The chain is built from TRBV6-5 and TRBJ2-3; 12 bases align to TRBD2. There are 16 residues in the CDR3. The V segment lost 4 bases and the J segment 2 bases; nucleotides outside the gene matches: 4. Germline CDR1 reads MNHEY; CDR2 reads SVGAGI. The DNA for the CDR3 is TGTGCCAGCAGTTCGCGACTAGCGGGGGCCACAGATACGCAGTATTTT. Residues: CASSSRLAGATDTQYF.

V and J are TRBV7-9 and TRBJ2-7, with D tentatively TRBD1 (5 bases). Trimming left V 1 base short and J 0 bases short, with 10 bases between. The germline V gene has CDR1 SEHNR and CDR2 FQNEAQ (reference sequence). This CDR3 has 15 residues. The CDR3 loop is CASSLGQPNSYEQYF. CDR3 DNA sequence: TGTGCCAGCAGCTTAGGACAGCCCAACTCCTACGAGCAGTACTTC.

The V call is TRBV11-1, the J call TRBJ2-1, with 7 positions matching TRBD2. The CDR3 has 18 residues. V was clipped by 5 bases and J by 1 base; unmatched bases: 14. CDR1 is SGHAT, CDR2 FQDESV, per germline (reference sequence). The chain's CDR3 is CASSPGRSGIGSYNEQFF. CDR3 bases: TGTGCCAGCAGCCCGGGGAGGAGCGGGATAGGGTCCTACAATGAGCAGTTCTTC.

Concerning this clonotype itself: Germline and junction disagree at one end, which may indicate a read error. The genes are TRBV7-6 and TRBJ1-5, with unresolved D. CDR1 is SGHVS, CDR2 FNYEAQ, per germline. This CDR3 is 13 amino acids long. CDR3 nucleotides: TGTGCCAGCAGCTCAGCCCAACATCAACCCCAGCATTTT. Translated, it gives CASSSAQHQPQHF.

This clonotype was counted ten times or more. The chain is built from TRBV5-6 and TRBJ2-1; no clear D gene. Germline assignment: CDR1 SGHDT and CDR2 YYEEEE. V lost 5 bases and J 7 bases, leaving 19 bases between the germline ends. The CDR3 spans 15 residues. The CDR3 region is CASRLDSSGFNEQFF. As DNA, the CDR3 is TGTGCCAGCAGACTCGATTCTAGTGGGTTTAATGAGCAGTTCTTC.

V gene TRBV10-3 combines with J gene TRBJ2-1; D tentatively fits TRBD1 or TRBD2 (5 bases each). Germline CDR1 and CDR2: ENHRY and SYGVKD. Between the trimmed V and J ends, which lost 6 bases and 4 bases, there was a span of 16 bases. This CDR3 has 15 residues. CDR3 bases: TGTGCCATCAGGGCCGGGGACGCCATTTACAATGAGCAGTTCTTC. It specifies CAIRAGDAIYNEQFF.

The chain carries TRBV10-3 and TRBJ2-1; 7 nucleotides match TRBD2. Germline V gene data show CDR1 as ENHRY and CDR2 as SYGVKD. With V trimmed by 8 bases and J by 6 bases, 4 bases remained unmatched. This CDR3 spans 12 amino acids. The CDR3 loop reads CAIRASGNEQFF. For the CDR3, the DNA is TGTGCCATCCGGGCTAGCGGCAATGAGCAGTTCTTC.

V gene TRBV2 combines with J gene TRBJ2-3; 7 bases map to TRBD2. This CDR3 contains 12 residues. Looked up from germline, CDR1 is SNHLY and CDR2 is FYNNEI. Trimming cost V 11 bases and J 5 bases; bases outside gene matches: 7. Written as DNA, the CDR3 is TGTGCCGTCCGACTAGCAGGAGATACGCAGTATTTT. Protein sequence: CAVRLAGDTQYF.

This clonotype was detected many times. This chain uses TRBV29-1 with TRBJ1-1, with TRBD1 matching 7 bases. Germline V gives CDR1 SQVTM, CDR2 ANQGSEA. There are 14 residues in the CDR3. V trimming: 4 bases; J trimming: 3 bases; junction bases outside the gene matches: 8. Here the CDR3 reads CSVGPTQGHTEAFF. The CDR3 DNA sequence: TGCAGCGTTGGCCCTACACAGGGGCACACTGAAGCTTTCTTT.

The gene calls are TRBV12-5 and TRBJ1-2, with D maybe TRBD1 (5 bases). Trimming pared 0 bases from V and 7 bases from J, leaving 18 bases between. This CDR3 comprises 16 residues. In germline, CDR1 is LGHNT, CDR2 FRNRAP. CDR3 DNA: TGTGCTAGTGGTTTGGTAGTGGCCCGGGGCATTGGTGGCTACACCTTC. Amino acids: CASGLVVARGIGGYTF. The entire variable domain, with the rest obtained from reference TRBV12-5 and TRBJ1-2, is as follows: DARVTQTPRHKVTEMGQEVTMRCQPILGHNTVFWYRQTMMQGLELLAYFRNRAPLDDSGMPKDRFSAEMPDATLATLKIQPSEPRDSAVYFCASGLVVARGIGGYTFGSGTRLTVV.

Note on this clonotype: Germline is not matched at one junction end, which may reflect a read error. V gene TRBV27 combines with J gene TRBJ1-1; D possibly corresponds to TRBD1 (6 bases). This CDR3 has 17 residues. Germline V gene data show CDR1 as MNHEY and CDR2 as SMNVEV (reference sequence). The CDR3 nucleotides are TGTGCCAGCAGTTTGGGCGGGACACGCCGATTGAACACTGATGCTTTCTTT. Encoded protein: CASSLGGTRRLNTDAFF.

The rearrangement joins TRBV7-2 to TRBJ2-7; 9 bases map to TRBD1. Unmatched junction bases numbered 3, after V lost 2 bases and J lost 7 bases. Germline V lookup: CDR1 SGHTA, CDR2 FQGNSA. The CDR3 totals 13 residues. The CDR3 loop reads CASSLTGGKEQYF. CDR3 sequence (DNA): TGTGCCAGCAGCTTAACAGGGGGCAAGGAGCAGTACTTC.